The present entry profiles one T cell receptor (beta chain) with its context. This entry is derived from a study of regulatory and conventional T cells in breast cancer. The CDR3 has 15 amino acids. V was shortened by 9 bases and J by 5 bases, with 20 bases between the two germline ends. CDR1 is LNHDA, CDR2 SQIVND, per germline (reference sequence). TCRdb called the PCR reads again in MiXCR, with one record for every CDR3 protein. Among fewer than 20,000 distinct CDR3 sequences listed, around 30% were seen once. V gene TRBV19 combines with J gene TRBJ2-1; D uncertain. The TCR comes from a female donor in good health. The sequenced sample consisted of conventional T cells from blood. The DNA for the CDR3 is TGTGCCAGCCAGAGTGGGCTCTTGAGCAACAATGAGCAGTTCTTC. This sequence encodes CASQSGLLSNNEQFF.